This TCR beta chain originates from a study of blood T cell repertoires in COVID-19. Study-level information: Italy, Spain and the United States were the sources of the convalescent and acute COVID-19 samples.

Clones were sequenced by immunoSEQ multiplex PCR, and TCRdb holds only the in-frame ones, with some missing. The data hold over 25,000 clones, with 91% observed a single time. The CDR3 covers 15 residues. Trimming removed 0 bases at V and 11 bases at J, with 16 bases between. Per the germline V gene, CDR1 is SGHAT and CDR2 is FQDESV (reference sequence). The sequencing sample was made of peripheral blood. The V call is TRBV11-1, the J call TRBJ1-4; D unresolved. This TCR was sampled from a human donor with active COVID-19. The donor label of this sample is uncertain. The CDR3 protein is CASSLAQEDGGKLFF. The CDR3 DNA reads TGTGCCAGCAGCTTAGCGCAGGAGGATGGCGGGAAACTGTTTTTT.